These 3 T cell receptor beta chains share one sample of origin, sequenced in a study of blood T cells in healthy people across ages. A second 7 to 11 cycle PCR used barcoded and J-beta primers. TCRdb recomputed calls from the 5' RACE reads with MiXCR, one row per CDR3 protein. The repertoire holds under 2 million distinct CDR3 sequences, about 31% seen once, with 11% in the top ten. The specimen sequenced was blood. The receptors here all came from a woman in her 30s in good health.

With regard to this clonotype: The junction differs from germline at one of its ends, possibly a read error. As DNA, the CDR3 is TGTGCCAGCGGCCAAGTTGGGGCAGGACTTTATAACTATGGCTACACCTTC. This codes for CASGQVGAGLYNYGYTF. The rearrangement joins TRBV4-2 to TRBJ1-2, with D possibly matching TRBD1 (5 bases). The CDR3 loop spans 17 amino acids. CDR1 is LGHNA and CDR2 is YNFKEQ in the germline V gene.

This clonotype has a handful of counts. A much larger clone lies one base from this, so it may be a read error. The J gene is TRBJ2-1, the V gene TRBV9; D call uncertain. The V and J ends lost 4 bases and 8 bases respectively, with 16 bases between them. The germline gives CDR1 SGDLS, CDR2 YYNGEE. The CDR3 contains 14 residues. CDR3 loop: CASSPRTRLDEQFF. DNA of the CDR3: TGTGCCAGCAGCCCGCGAACAAGGCTGGATGAGCAGTTCTTC.

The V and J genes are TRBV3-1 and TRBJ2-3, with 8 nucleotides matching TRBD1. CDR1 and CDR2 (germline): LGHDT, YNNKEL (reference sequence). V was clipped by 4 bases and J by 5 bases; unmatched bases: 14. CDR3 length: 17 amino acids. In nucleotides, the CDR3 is TGTGCCAGCAGCCCGGGGCCTTACAGGGGGAGAGGAGATACGCAGTATTTT. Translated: CASSPGPYRGRGDTQYF.